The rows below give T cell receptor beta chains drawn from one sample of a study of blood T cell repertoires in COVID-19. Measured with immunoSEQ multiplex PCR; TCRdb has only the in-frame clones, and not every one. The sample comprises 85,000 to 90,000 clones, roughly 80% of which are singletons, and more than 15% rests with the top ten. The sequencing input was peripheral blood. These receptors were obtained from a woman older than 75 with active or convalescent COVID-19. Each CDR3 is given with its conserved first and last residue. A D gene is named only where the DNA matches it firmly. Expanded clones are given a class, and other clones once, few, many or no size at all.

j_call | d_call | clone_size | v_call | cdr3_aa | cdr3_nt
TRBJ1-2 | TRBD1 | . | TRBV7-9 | CASSLAGGAYGYTF | TGTGCCAGCAGCTTAGCAGGGGGCGCGTATGGCTACACCTTC
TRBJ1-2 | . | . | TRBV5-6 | CASSPAGYGYGYTF | TGTGCCAGCAGCCCGGCGGGATATGGCTATGGCTACACCTTC
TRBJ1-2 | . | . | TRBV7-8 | CASSLSGYGYTF | TGTGCCAGCAGCTTATCAGGCTATGGCTACACCTTC
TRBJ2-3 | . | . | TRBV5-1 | CASGGGTSTDTQYF | TGCGCCAGCGGCGGCGGGACTAGCACAGATACGCAGTATTTT
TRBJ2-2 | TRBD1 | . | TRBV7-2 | CASSSRDRPGELFF | TGTGCCAGCAGCTCACGGGACAGGCCCGGGGAGCTGTTTTTT
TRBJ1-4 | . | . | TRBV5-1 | CASSLMGQPNEKLFF | TGCGCCAGCAGTTTGATGGGGCAGCCTAATGAAAAACTGTTTTTT
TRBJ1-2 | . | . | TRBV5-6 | CASSFSAYGYTF | TGTGCCAGCAGCTTCAGCGCGTATGGCTACACCTTC
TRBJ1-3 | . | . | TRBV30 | CASLSSGNTIYF | TGTGCCTCCCTATCCTCTGGAAACACCATATATTTT
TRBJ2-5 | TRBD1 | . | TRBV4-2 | CASSPGSGTERRETQYF | TGTGCCAGCAGCCCAGGCTCAGGGACAGAGAGACGAGAGACCCAGTACTTC
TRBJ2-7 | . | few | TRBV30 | CAWRRTAYEQYF | TGTGCCTGGAGGAGGACAGCCTACGAGCAGTACTTC
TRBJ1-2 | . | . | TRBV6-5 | CASTHSRTNYGYTF | TGTGCCAGCACTCACTCCAGGACTAACTATGGCTACACCTTC
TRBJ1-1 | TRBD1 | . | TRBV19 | CASSQTGHTEAFF | TGTGCCAGTAGTCAGACAGGGCACACTGAAGCTTTCTTT
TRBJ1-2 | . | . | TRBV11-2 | CASSSGGYGYTF | TGTGCCAGCAGCTCAGGAGGGTATGGCTACACCTTC
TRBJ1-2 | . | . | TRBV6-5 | CASSPGLARSYTF | TGTGCCAGCAGTCCCGGACTAGCTAGAAGCTACACCTTC
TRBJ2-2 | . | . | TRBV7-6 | CASSLAEESGELFF | TGTGCCAGCAGCTTAGCCGAGGAGTCCGGGGAGCTGTTTTTT
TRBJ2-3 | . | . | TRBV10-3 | CAIKGGQDSFTDTQYF | TGTGCCATCAAAGGCGGCCAGGACTCCTTCACAGATACGCAGTATTTT
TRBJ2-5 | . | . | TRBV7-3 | CASSPQAGTQETQYF | TGTGCCAGCAGCCCCCAGGCAGGTACTCAAGAGACCCAGTACTTC
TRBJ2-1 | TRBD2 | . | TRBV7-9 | CASSLEASGYSYNEQFF | TGTGCCAGCAGCTTAGAGGCTAGCGGGTACTCCTACAATGAGCAGTTCTTC
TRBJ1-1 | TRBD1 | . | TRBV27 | CASSRSGGVSTEAFF | TGTGCCAGCAGTCGGTCAGGGGGCGTTTCGACTGAAGCTTTCTTT
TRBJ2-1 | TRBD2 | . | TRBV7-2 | CASSSGLAGAAYNEQFF | TGTGCCAGCAGCTCGGGACTAGCGGGGGCGGCCTACAATGAGCAGTTCTTC
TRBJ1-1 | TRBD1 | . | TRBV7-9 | CASSLGGQSEAFF | TGTGCCAGCAGCTTAGGGGGACAGTCTGAAGCTTTCTTT
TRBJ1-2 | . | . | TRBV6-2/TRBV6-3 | CASSLLYGYTF | TGTGCCAGCAGCCTCCTCTATGGCTACACCTTC
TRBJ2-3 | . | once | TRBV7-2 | CASSWGGRADTQYF | TGTGCCAGCAGCTGGGGGGGCCGGGCGGATACGCAGTATTTT
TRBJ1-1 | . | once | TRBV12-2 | CASRLVVRPDTEAFF | TGTGCAAGTCGCTTAGTAGTCAGGCCCGACACTGAAGCTTTCTTT
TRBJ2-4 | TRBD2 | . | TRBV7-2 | CASSLEAGGAKNIQYF | TGTGCCAGCAGCTTAGAAGCGGGAGGGGCCAAAAACATTCAGTACTTC
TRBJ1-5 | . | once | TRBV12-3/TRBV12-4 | CASADRSNQPQHF | TGTGCCAGCGCCGACAGAAGCAATCAGCCCCAGCATTTT
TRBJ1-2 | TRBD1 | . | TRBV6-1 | CASSEETQGAYGYTF | TGTGCCAGCAGTGAAGAGACTCAGGGGGCGTATGGCTACACCTTC
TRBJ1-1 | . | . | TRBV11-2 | CASSLAGVNTEAFF | TGTGCCAGCAGCTTAGCAGGGGTGAACACTGAAGCTTTCTTT
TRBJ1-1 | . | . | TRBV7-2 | CASSYTVNTEAFF | TGTGCCAGCAGTTACACAGTGAACACTGAAGCTTTCTTT
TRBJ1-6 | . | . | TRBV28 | CASSLFFFRGGNSPLHF | TGTGCCAGCAGTTTATTTTTCTTCAGGGGTGGTAATTCACCCCTCCACTTT
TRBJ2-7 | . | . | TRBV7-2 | CASSFSGYYEQYF | TGTGCCAGCAGCTTTTCGGGGTACTACGAGCAGTACTTC
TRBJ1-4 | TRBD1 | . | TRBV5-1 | CASSLMGGQGAPIREKLFF | TGCGCCAGCAGCTTGATGGGCGGACAGGGGGCCCCTATAAGAGAAAAACTGTTTTTT
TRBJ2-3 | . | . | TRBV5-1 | CASKAGGTDTQYF | TGCGCCAGCAAGGCAGGGGGGACAGATACGCAGTATTTT
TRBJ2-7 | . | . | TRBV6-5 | CASSNRGVEQYF | TGTGCCAGCAGTAATCGCGGGGTCGAGCAGTACTTC
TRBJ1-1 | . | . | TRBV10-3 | CAISDKTAAEAFF | TGTGCCATCAGTGACAAGACAGCAGCCGAAGCTTTCTTT
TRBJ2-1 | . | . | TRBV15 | CATSRPDNEQFF | TGTGCCACCAGCAGACCGGACAATGAGCAGTTCTTC
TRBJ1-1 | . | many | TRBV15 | CATSRDKNTEAFF | TGTGCCACCAGCAGAGACAAAAACACTGAAGCTTTCTTT